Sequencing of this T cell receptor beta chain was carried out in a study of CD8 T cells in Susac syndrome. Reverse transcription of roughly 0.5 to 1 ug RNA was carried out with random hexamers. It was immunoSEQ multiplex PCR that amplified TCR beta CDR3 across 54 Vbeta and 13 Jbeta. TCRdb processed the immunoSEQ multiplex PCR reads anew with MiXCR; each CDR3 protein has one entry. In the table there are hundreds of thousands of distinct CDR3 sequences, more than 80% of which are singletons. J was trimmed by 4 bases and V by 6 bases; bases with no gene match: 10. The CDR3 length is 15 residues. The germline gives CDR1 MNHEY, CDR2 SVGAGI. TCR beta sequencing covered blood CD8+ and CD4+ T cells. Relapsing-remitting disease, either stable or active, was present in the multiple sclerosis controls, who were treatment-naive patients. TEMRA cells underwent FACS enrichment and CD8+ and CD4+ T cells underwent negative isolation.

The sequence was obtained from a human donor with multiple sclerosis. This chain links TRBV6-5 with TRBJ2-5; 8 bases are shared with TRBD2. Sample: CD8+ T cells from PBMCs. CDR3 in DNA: TGTGCCAGCAGCGTGGGAACGGGGGGGCGAGAGACCCAGTACTTC. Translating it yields CASSVGTGGRETQYF.